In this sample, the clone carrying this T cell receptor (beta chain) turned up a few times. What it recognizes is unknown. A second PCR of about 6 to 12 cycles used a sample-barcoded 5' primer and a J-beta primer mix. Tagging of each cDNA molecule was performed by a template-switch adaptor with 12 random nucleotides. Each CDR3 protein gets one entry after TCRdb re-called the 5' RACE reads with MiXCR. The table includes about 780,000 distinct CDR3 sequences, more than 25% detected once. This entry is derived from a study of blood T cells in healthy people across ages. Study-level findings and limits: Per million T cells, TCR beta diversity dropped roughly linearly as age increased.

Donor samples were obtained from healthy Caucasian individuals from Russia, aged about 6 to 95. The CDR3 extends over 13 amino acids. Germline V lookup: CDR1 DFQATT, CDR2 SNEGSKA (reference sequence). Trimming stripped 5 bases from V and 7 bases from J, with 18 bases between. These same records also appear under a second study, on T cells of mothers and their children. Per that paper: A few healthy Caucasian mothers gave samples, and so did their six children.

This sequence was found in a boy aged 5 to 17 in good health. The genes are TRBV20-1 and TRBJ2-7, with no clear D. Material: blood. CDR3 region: CSASDGRSGEQYF. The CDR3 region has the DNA TGCAGTGCTTCTGACGGCAGGTCCGGGGAGCAGTACTTC.